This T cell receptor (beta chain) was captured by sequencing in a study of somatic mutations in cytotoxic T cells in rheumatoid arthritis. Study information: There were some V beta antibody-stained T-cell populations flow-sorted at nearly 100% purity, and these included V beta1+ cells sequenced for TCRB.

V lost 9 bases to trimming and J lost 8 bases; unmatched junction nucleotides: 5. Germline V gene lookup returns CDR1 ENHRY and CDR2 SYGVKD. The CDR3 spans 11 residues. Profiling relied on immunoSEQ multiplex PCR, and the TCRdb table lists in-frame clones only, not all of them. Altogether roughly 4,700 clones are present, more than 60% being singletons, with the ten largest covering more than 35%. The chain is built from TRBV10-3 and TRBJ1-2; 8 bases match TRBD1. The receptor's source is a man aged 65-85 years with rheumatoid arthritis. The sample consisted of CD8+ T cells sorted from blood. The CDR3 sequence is CAIAGGEGYTF. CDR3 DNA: TGTGCCATAGCAGGGGGCGAGGGCTACACCTTC.